This T cell receptor (beta chain) was sequenced for a study of Tregs in tolerant kidney transplant recipients. CDR1 is SEHNR and CDR2 is FQNEAQ in the germline V gene (reference sequence). The CDR3 spans 14 residues. After removal of 4 bases from V and 3 bases from J, the junction contained 5 bases not matched to a gene. TCRdb's copy holds only in-frame clones and misses some; the assay was immunoSEQ multiplex PCR. The data hold over 55,000 clones, with more than 70% observed a single time. This receptor was taken from a human donor in good health. Sequencing was carried out using CD4+ T cells from blood. The V gene is TRBV7-9, the J gene TRBJ2-7, with TRBD1 matching 8 bases. As DNA, the CDR3 is TGTGCCAGCAGCTCCCGGACAGGGTACTACGAGCAGTACTTC. Amino acid sequence: CASSSRTGYYEQYF.